This TCR beta chain emerged from a study of shared clonotypes between healthy human individuals. Findings and caveats of the study: Limitation of the genetic and exposure-history diversity represented came from the few donors. Sequencing depth was predicted to influence how clonotypes are shared among donors.

With regard to this clone: Its antigen is undetermined.

Per the original methods: Filtering differed, since immunoSEQ gave only junction sequences and no quality scores. The data were produced by immunoSEQ multiplex PCR, yet TCRdb's version contains in-frame clones alone and is incomplete. V, J and clone size reflect that table, while D and trimming were determined from the DNA. The table includes over a million clones, 78% detected once. Trimming at V came to 6 bases and at J to 2 bases, leaving 6 bases not matched to a gene. This CDR3 is 14 amino acids long. Germline lookup yields CDR1 SGHRS and CDR2 YFSETQ. The sequenced sample was memory CD4+ T cells from PBMCs. Documented subset: CD45RA-negative fraction. This TCR derives from a young man in good health. Some clones in this sample may be carry-over from other donors' samples. This rearrangement joins TRBV5-1 to TRBJ2-3; 7 bases line up with TRBD1. The CDR3 loop is CASTRTGDTDTQYF. The CDR3 bases are TGCGCCAGCACCAGGACAGGTGACACAGATACGCAGTATTTT. The complete variable domain, with remaining parts taken from reference TRBV5-1 and TRBJ2-3, reads KAGVTQTPRYLIKTRGQQVTLSCSPISGHRSVSWYQQTPGQGLQFLFEYFSETQRNKGNFPGRFSGRQFSNSRSEMNVSTLELGDSALYLCASTRTGDTDTQYFGPGTRLTVL.